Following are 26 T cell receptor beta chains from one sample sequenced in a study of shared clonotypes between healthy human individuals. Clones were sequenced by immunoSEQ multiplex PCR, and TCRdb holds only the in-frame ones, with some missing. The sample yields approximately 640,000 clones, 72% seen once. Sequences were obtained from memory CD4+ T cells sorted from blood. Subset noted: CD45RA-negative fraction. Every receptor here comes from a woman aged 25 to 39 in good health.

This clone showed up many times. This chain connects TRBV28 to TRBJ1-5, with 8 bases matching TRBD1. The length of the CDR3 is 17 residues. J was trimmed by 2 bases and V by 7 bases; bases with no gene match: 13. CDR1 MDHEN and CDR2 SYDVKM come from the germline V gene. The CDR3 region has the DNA TGTGCCAGCACCACTGGGCAGGGGGCCAGTCGCAATCAGCCCCAGCATTTT. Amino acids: CASTTGQGASRNQPQHF.

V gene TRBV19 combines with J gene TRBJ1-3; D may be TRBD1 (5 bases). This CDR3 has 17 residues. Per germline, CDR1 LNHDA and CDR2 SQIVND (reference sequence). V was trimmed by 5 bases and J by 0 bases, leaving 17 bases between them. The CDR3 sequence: CASSSRPTGSSGNTIYF. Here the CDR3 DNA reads TGTGCCAGTAGTTCTAGACCCACAGGCAGCTCTGGAAACACCATATATTTT.

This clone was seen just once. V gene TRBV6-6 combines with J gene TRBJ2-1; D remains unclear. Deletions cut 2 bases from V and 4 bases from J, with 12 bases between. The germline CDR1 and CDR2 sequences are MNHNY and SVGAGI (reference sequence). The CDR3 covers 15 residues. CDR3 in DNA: TGTGCCAGCAGTTACGCGGAGAGGTGGTACAATGAGCAGTTCTTC. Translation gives CASSYAERWYNEQFF.

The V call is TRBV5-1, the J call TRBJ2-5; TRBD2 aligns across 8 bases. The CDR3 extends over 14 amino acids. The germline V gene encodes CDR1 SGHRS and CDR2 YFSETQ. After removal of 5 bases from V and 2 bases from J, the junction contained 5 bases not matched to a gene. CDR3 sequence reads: CASSLTSEQETQYF. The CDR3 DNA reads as TGCGCCAGCAGTTTGACTAGCGAACAAGAGACCCAGTACTTC.

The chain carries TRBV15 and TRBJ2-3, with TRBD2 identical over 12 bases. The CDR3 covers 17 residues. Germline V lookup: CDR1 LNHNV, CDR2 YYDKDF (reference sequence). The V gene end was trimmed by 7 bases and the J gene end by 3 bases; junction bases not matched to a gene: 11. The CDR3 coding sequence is TGTGCCACCATCAACCAGAGACTAGCGGGAGTGACAGATACGCAGTATTTT. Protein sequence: CATINQRLAGVTDTQYF.

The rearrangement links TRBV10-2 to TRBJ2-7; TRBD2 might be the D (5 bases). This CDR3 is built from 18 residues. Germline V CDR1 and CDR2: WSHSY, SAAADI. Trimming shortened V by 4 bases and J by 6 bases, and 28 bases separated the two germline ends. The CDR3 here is CASSGRGAEAYSGSEQYF. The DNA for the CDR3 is TGCGCCAGCAGTGGCCGAGGAGCGGAGGCCTATTCGGGGAGCGAGCAGTACTTC.

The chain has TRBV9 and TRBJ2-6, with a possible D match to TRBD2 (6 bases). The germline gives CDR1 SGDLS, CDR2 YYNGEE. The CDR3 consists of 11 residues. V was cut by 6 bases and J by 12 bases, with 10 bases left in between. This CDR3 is CASKAGRVLTF. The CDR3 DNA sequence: TGTGCCAGCAAAGCGGGCCGCGTCCTGACTTTC. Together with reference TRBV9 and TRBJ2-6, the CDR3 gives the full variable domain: DSGVTQTPKHLITATGQRVTLRCSPRSGDLSVYWYQQSLDQGLQFLIQYYNGEERAKGNILERFSAQQFPDLHSELNLSSLELGDSALYFCASKAGRVLTFGAGSRLTVL.

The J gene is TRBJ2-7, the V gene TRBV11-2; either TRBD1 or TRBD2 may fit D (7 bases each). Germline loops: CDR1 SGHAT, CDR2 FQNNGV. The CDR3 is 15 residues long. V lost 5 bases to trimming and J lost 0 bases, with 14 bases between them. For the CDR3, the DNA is TGTGCCAGCAGCCAGGGGGGGGTCGTCTCCTACGAGCAGTACTTC. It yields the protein CASSQGGVVSYEQYF. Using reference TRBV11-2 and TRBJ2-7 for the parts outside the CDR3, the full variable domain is EAGVAQSPRYKIIEKRQSVAFWCNPISGHATLYWYQQILGQGPKLLIQFQNNGVVDDSQLPKDRFSAERLKGVDSTLKIQPAKLEDSAVYLCASSQGGVVSYEQYFGPGTRLTVT.

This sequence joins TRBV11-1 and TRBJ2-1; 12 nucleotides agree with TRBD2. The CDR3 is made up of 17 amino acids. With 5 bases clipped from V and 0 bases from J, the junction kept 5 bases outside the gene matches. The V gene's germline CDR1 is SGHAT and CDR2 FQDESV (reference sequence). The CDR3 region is CASSPASGRASYNEQFF. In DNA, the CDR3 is TGTGCCAGCAGCCCCGCTAGCGGGAGGGCCTCCTACAATGAGCAGTTCTTC.

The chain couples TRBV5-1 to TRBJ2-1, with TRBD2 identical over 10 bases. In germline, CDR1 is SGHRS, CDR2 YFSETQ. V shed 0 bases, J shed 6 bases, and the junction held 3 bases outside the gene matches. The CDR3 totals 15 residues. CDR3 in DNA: TGCGCCAGCAGCTTGGGAAGCGGGAGGGCCAATGAGCAGTTCTTC. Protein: CASSLGSGRANEQFF. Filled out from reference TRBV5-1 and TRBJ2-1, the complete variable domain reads KAGVTQTPRYLIKTRGQQVTLSCSPISGHRSVSWYQQTPGQGLQFLFEYFSETQRNKGNFPGRFSGRQFSNSRSEMNVSTLELGDSALYLCASSLGSGRANEQFFGPGTRLTVL.

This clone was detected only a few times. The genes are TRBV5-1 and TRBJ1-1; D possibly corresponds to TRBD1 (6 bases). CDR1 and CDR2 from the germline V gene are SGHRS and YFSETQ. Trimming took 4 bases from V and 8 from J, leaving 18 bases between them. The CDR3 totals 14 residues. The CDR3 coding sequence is TGCGCCAGCAGCCCCGGGACATTCACGGGGGAAGCTTTCTTT. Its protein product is CASSPGTFTGEAFF. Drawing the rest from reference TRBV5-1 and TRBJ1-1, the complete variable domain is KAGVTQTPRYLIKTRGQQVTLSCSPISGHRSVSWYQQTPGQGLQFLFEYFSETQRNKGNFPGRFSGRQFSNSRSEMNVSTLELGDSALYLCASSPGTFTGEAFFGQGTRLTVV.

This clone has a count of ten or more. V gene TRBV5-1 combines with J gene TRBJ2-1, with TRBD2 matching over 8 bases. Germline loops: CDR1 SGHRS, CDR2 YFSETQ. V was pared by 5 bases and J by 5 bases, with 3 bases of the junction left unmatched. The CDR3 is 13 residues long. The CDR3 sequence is CASRSGSNNEQFF. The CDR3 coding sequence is TGCGCCAGCAGGAGCGGGAGCAACAATGAGCAGTTCTTC.

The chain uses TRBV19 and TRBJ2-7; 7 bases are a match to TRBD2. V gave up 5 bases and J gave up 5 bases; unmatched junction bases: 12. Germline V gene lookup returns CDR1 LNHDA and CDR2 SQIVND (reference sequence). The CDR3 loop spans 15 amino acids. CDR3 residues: CASSATSVVQDEQYF. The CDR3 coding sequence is TGTGCCAGTAGTGCAACTAGCGTAGTACAGGACGAGCAGTACTTC.

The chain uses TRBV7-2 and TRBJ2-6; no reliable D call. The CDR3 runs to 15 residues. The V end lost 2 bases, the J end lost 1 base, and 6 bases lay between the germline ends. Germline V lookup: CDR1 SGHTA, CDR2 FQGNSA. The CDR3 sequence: CASSLSSSGANVLTF. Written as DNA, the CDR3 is TGTGCCAGCAGCTTAAGCTCGTCTGGGGCCAACGTCCTGACTTTC.

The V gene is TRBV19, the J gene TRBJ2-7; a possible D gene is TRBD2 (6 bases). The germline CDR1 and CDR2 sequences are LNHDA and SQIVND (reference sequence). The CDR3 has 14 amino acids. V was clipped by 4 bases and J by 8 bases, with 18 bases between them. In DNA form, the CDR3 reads TGTGCCAGTAGTACGATCCCTCTTAGCGGCAAGCAGTACTTC. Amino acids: CASSTIPLSGKQYF. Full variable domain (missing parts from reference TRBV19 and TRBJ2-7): DGGITQSPKYLFRKEGQNVTLSCEQNLNHDAMYWYRQDPGQGLRLIYYSQIVNDFQKGDIAEGYSVSREKKESFPLTVTSAQKNPTAFYLCASSTIPLSGKQYFGPGTRLTVT.

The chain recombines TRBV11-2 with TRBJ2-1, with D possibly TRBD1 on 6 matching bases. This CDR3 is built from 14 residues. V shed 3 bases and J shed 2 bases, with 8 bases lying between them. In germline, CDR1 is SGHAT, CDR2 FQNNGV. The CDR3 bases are TGTGCCAGCAGCTTTAGGACAGCCTACAATGAGCAGTTCTTC. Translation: CASSFRTAYNEQFF.

The CDR3 bases are TGTGCCAGCAGCTTCGGATCGAACACTGAAGCTTTCTTT. It specifies CASSFGSNTEAFF. J is TRBJ1-1 and V is TRBV7-9; D is unresolved. V was cut by 3 bases and J by 1 base, with 6 bases left in between. CDR3 length: 13 amino acids. In germline, CDR1 is SEHNR, CDR2 FQNEAQ (reference sequence). Based on the CDR3 plus reference TRBV7-9 and TRBJ1-1, the full variable domain is DTGVSQNPRHKITKRGQNVTFRCDPISEHNRLYWYRQTLGQGPEFLTYFQNEAQLEKSRLLSDRFSAERPKGSFSTLEIQRTEQGDSAMYLCASSFGSNTEAFFGQGTRLTVV.

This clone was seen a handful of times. This CDR3 reads CASSLDGDYNEQFF. Here the CDR3 DNA reads TGTGCCAGCAGCTTAGACGGGGATTACAATGAGCAGTTCTTC. This chain joins TRBV7-9 and TRBJ2-1, with a tentative D call TRBD2 (5 bases). Germline V gives CDR1 SEHNR, CDR2 FQNEAQ (reference sequence). V was trimmed by 1 base and J by 4 bases, leaving 8 bases between them. The CDR3 totals 14 residues. Full variable domain (remainder filled in from reference TRBV7-9 and TRBJ2-1): DTGVSQNPRHKITKRGQNVTFRCDPISEHNRLYWYRQTLGQGPEFLTYFQNEAQLEKSRLLSDRFSAERPKGSFSTLEIQRTEQGDSAMYLCASSLDGDYNEQFFGPGTRLTVL.

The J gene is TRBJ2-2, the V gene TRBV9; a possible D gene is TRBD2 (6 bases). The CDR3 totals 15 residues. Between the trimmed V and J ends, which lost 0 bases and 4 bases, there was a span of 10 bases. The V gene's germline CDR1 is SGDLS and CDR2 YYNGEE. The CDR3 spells CASSVAGRLTGELFF. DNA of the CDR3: TGTGCCAGCAGCGTAGCCGGGAGACTCACCGGGGAGCTGTTTTTT. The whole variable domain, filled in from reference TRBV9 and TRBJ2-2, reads DSGVTQTPKHLITATGQRVTLRCSPRSGDLSVYWYQQSLDQGLQFLIQYYNGEERAKGNILERFSAQQFPDLHSELNLSSLELGDSALYFCASSVAGRLTGELFFGEGSRLTVL.

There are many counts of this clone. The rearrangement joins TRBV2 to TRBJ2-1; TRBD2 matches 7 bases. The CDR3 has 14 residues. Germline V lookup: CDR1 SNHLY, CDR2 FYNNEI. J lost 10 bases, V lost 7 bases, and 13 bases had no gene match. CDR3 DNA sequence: TGTGCCAGCAAGGGGACTACCTCCCTATGGGAGCAGTTCTTC. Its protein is CASKGTTSLWEQFF.

The CDR3 is CIGQLNTEAFF. CDR3 sequence (DNA): TGCATAGGACAGTTGAACACTGAAGCTTTCTTT. This chain joins TRBV20-1 and TRBJ1-1, with TRBD1 as a possible D gene (6 bases). This CDR3 contains 11 residues. Germline CDR1 is DFQATT and CDR2 is SNEGSKA (reference sequence).

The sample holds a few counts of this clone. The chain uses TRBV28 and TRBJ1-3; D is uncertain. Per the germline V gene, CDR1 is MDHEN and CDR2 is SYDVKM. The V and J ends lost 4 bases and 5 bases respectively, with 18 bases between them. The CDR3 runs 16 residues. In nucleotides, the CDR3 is TGTGCCAGCAGTTCGACCTCCCCCAGGTTTCGAAACACCATATATTTT. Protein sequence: CASSSTSPRFRNTIYF.

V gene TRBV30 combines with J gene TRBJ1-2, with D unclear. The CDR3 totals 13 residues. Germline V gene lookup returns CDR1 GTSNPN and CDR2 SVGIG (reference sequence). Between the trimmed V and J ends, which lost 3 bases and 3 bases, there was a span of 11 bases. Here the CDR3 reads CAWRLTQDYGYTF. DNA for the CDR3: TGTGCCTGGAGACTGACACAAGACTATGGCTACACCTTC.

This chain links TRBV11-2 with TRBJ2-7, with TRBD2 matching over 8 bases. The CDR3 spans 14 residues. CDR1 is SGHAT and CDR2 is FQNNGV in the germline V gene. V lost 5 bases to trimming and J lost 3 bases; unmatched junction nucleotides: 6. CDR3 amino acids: CASSASRGGYEQYF. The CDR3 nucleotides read TGTGCCAGCAGCGCCAGTCGGGGGGGCTACGAGCAGTACTTC. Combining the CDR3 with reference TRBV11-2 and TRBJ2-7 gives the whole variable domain EAGVAQSPRYKIIEKRQSVAFWCNPISGHATLYWYQQILGQGPKLLIQFQNNGVVDDSQLPKDRFSAERLKGVDSTLKIQPAKLEDSAVYLCASSASRGGYEQYFGPGTRLTVT.

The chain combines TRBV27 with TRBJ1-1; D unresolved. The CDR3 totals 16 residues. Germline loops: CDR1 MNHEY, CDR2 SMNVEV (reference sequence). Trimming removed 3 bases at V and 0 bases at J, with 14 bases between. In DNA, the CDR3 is TGTGCCAGCAGTTTTAGGGCGGGATTCATGAACACTGAAGCTTTCTTT. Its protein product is CASSFRAGFMNTEAFF.

The CDR3 loop is CASSLAREASGNTIYF. The DNA for the CDR3 is TGTGCCAGCAGCTTAGCCAGGGAAGCTTCAGGAAACACCATATATTTT. This rearrangement joins TRBV7-6 to TRBJ1-3, with D possibly matching TRBD1 (5 bases). The CDR3 totals 16 residues. Trimming shortened V by 0 bases and J by 4 bases, and 13 bases separated the two germline ends. Germline loops: CDR1 SGHVS, CDR2 FNYEAQ. Based on the CDR3 plus reference TRBV7-6 and TRBJ1-3, the full variable domain is GAGVSQSPRYKVTKRGQDVALRCDPISGHVSLYWYRQALGQGPEFLTYFNYEAQQDKSGLPNDRFSAERPEGSISTLTIQRTEQRDSAMYRCASSLAREASGNTIYFGEGSWLTVV.